A single sample is the source of the 6 T cell receptor beta chains below, sequenced in a study of blood T cell repertoires in COVID-19. Sequencing used immunoSEQ multiplex PCR; TCRdb keeps in-frame clones, though not all of them. There are about 390,000 clones in the sample; about 87% occur only once, and roughly 2.1% lies in the top ten. Sequenced: peripheral blood. The source of these receptors is an older woman with COVID-19, enrolled during active disease.

The V gene is TRBV5-1, the J gene TRBJ1-2; D is uncertain. CDR3 length equals 14 residues. V was pared by 0 bases and J by 4 bases, with 10 bases between. Germline V gene data show CDR1 as SGHRS and CDR2 as YFSETQ. Here the CDR3 DNA reads TGCGCCAGCAGCTTGGATGGGCGCAGCTATGGCTACACCTTC. Encoded protein: CASSLDGRSYGYTF.

V and J are TRBV7-2 and TRBJ2-3; D not resolved. Trimming cost V 3 bases and J 2 bases, with 3 bases left between them. The CDR3 runs 12 residues. The germline V gene has CDR1 SGHTA and CDR2 FQGNSA. The CDR3 loop reads CASSFFTDTQYF. CDR3 coding DNA: TGTGCCAGCAGCTTCTTCACAGATACGCAGTATTTT.

This rearrangement joins TRBV6-4 to TRBJ1-2, with D unclear. Germline values: CDR1 MRHNA, CDR2 SNTAGT. The CDR3 sequence is 13 residues long. The V and J ends lost 4 bases and 4 bases respectively, with 10 bases between them. The CDR3 DNA sequence: TGTGCCAGCAGTGCTGAGGGAAGCTATGGCTACACCTTC. Amino acids: CASSAEGSYGYTF.

This clone has a single count. Given a much more abundant clone one base away, this may be a read error. V gene TRBV7-2 combines with J gene TRBJ1-1; D remains ambiguous. Trimming took off 2 bases at V and 0 bases at J, with 4 bases between the two ends. From germline, CDR1 is SGHTA and CDR2 FQGNSA. The CDR3 sequence is 13 residues long. The CDR3 loop is CASSLHMNTEAFF. DNA of the CDR3: TGTGCCAGCAGCTTACACATGAACACTGAAGCTTTCTTT. The entire variable domain, with the rest obtained from reference TRBV7-2 and TRBJ1-1, is as follows: GAGVSQSPSNKVTEKGKDVELRCDPISGHTALYWYRQSLGQGLEFLIYFQGNSAPDKSGLPSDRFSAERTGGSVSTLTIQRTQQEDSAVYLCASSLHMNTEAFFGQGTRLTVV.

A few counts support this clone. The CDR3 is CASSSVGGSYNSPLHF. CDR3 DNA: TGTGCCAGCAGCTCCGTGGGGGGCTCCTATAATTCACCCCTCCACTTT. The V and J genes are TRBV7-8 and TRBJ1-6, with D perhaps matching TRBD1 (5 bases). Germline V gene data show CDR1 as SGHVS and CDR2 as FQNEAQ. The CDR3 covers 16 residues. V was clipped by 4 bases and J by 0 bases, with 10 bases between them.

The chain links TRBV3-1 (or the pseudogene TRBV3-2) to TRBJ2-1; possibly TRBD2 for D (5 bases). Deletions cut 0 bases from V and 3 bases from J, with 15 bases between. This CDR3 is 17 amino acids long. CDR1 and CDR2 from the germline V gene are LGHDT and YNNKEL (reference sequence). The CDR3 loop is CASSQDQSGLLYNEQFF. CDR3 coding DNA: TGTGCCAGCAGCCAAGATCAGTCCGGACTGCTCTACAATGAGCAGTTCTTC.